This TCR beta chain was obtained from a study of OX40 agonist ivuxolimab in advanced cancers. About the study: Mean age 60 years, range about 20 to 85; around 80% male. Study observations and caveats: Compared with others, partial responders at 0.1-3.0 mg/kg displayed clonal expansion among the lowest.

Data came from immunoSEQ multiplex PCR; TCRdb stores just in-frame clones and leaves some out. The sample has 50,000 or so clones; roughly 80% are singletons. A history of autoimmune disease or systemic immunosuppression excluded patients. Germline V CDR1 and CDR2: MDHEN, SYDVKM. This CDR3 is built from 15 residues. The V gene end was trimmed by 3 bases and the J gene end by 2 bases; junction bases not matched to a gene: 4. Details on this clone: Antigen: not known.

This sample comprised CD4+ or CD8+ T cells sorted from blood, obtained in a trial of the OX40 agonist ivuxolimab. The chain carries TRBV28 and TRBJ2-7, with 10 bases fitting TRBD2. The sequence was obtained from an adult with an advanced solid tumor such as melanoma, head and neck, liver or kidney cancer. CDR3 DNA: TGTGCCAGCAGTTTGTCTAGCGGGAGCGCCTACGAGCAGTACTTC. Translating gives CASSLSSGSAYEQYF.